This entry features one T cell receptor (beta chain) sequence. Its antigen is not identified. These data are taken from a study of cytomegalovirus exposure and HLA in healthy donors. Findings and limits, study-wide: For presence/absence analyses, sequencing depth was assumed to be roughly uniform across donors.

Per germline, CDR1 LNHDA and CDR2 SQIVND (reference sequence). Unmatched junction bases numbered 3, after V lost 6 bases and J lost 5 bases. CDR3 length: 13 residues. Both 60 Vbeta primers and 13 Jbeta primers went into the PCR. Using immunoSEQ multiplex PCR, the repertoire was profiled, and TCRdb retains in-frame clones only, with some absent. This sample has over 150,000 clones, with roughly 80% found just once. The sample consisted of PBMCs. This TCR was recovered from a boy between 10 and 17 years old in good health and CMV-seronegative. The chain links TRBV19 to TRBJ2-7; 11 bases align to TRBD2. CDR3 in DNA: TGTGCCAGTAGGCTAGCGGGAGGAGACGAGCAGTACTTC. Translation: CASRLAGGDEQYF.